The T cell receptor (beta chain) described here comes from a study of blood T cell repertoires in COVID-19. Overall study context: Samples came from the United States, Italy and Spain, spanning acute and convalescent COVID-19. T cells, B-cell-depleted T cells, or PBMCs supplied cDNA or gDNA.

Per the authors' pipeline: The authors estimated nucleated cell counts from reference gene primer amplification. Sequencing was performed with immunoSEQ multiplex PCR; in TCRdb, only in-frame clones are kept and a portion is missing. V and J calls and clone size are as listed in that table; D and trimming were resolved from the DNA. The repertoire holds some 320,000 clones, more than 75% seen once, with approximately 7.8% in the top ten. V dropped 3 bases and J dropped 5 bases, with 8 bases sitting between them. The germline gives CDR1 SGHTA, CDR2 FQGNSA. This CDR3 contains 13 residues. The TCR sequence derives from a woman aged 50 to 60 who had recovered from COVID-19. This rearrangement joins TRBV7-2 to TRBJ2-1; D is perhaps TRBD1 (6 bases). Sequenced sample: peripheral blood. The CDR3 sequence is CASSLGAHNEQFF. The CDR3 DNA follows: TGTGCCAGCAGCTTGGGGGCCCACAATGAGCAGTTCTTC.